The 3 T cell receptor beta chains presented below share a single source sample, sequenced in a study of OX40 agonist ivuxolimab in advanced cancers. Clones were read by immunoSEQ multiplex PCR, and TCRdb kept only the in-frame ones, dropping some. The sample carries some 30,000 clones, roughly 79% recorded once. The starting material was CD4+ or CD8+ T cells sorted from blood, obtained in a trial of the OX40 agonist ivuxolimab. The source of these receptors is an adult with an advanced solid tumor such as melanoma, head and neck, liver or kidney cancer.

This clone is labeled medium-sized. The CDR3 is CASDAGYGYTF. In nucleotides, the CDR3 is TGTGCCAGCGATGCCGGCTATGGCTACACCTTC. The chain carries TRBV7-9 and TRBJ1-2; no clear D gene. The CDR3 totals 11 residues. Trimming took 8 bases from V and 4 from J, leaving 8 bases between them. The germline V gene has CDR1 SEHNR and CDR2 FQNEAQ (reference sequence).

The chain is built from TRBV19 and TRBJ1-5; maybe TRBD1 (6 bases). CDR1 and CDR2 (germline): LNHDA, SQIVND (reference sequence). This CDR3 comprises 16 residues. V lost 3 bases to trimming and J lost 2 bases, with 14 bases between them. The CDR3 DNA is TGTGCCAGTAGTATTGGGAACAGGGCAGGCAATCAGCCCCAGCATTTT. It encodes CASSIGNRAGNQPQHF.

This chain connects TRBV5-4 to TRBJ1-1; D unclear. The CDR3 is 13 amino acids. Trimming left V 0 bases short and J 1 base short, with 4 bases between. Germline CDR1 is SGHNT and CDR2 is YYREEE (reference sequence). The CDR3 nucleotides read TGTGCCAGCAGCTTGGGAGCGAACACTGAAGCTTTCTTT. Translating gives CASSLGANTEAFF.